A selection of T cell receptor beta chains follows, all from one sample in a study of CD8+CD57+ T cells in acquired aplastic anemia. TCRdb itself ran the reads through MiXCR, one entry per CDR3 protein. Of approximately 260,000 distinct CDR3 sequences in the sample, 65% to 90% are singletons; the top ten hold 40% to 50%. The sample consisted of sorted CD4+, CD8+, or CD8+CD57+ T cells (not recorded which) from PBMCs. The receptors were gathered from a human donor with aplastic anemia. Both conserved end residues are trimmed from each CDR3.

>TRBV10-3
ASCGDGNSPLH
>TRBV7-8
ASSLGVSRRHPQH
>TRBV7-9
ASRGAGMSAYEQ
>TRBV7-8
ASSLEGSGGRHYQF
>TRBV5-6
ASSLERTDTQY
>TRBV5-1
ASSREDGDSYNEQF
>TRBV19
ASSTSWTAGGELF
>TRBV5-6
ASSLTGDIQY
>TRBV7-2
ASSWGREQYEQY
>TRBV9
ASSVGSGKQHFD
>TRBV2
ASSIAGNYGGTVLT
>TRBV6-2/TRBV6-3
ASRRPPGELS
>TRBV7-2
ASSLDRINTEAF
>TRBV2
ASSFSGDEAF
>TRBV2
ATSGGSEQEHQY
>TRBV20-1
SATGTSGAGQETQY
>TRBV7-2
ASSLGPCTEAF
>TRBV12-5
ASGRGQETQY
>TRBV10-1
ASSQAGRNSHEAQL
>TRBV7-8
ASSIGGGVDKEQF
>TRBV7-9
ASSLGGVSHEKQ
>TRBV15
ATSRGGGEETEYF
>TRBV19
ASSIDPWVREQY
>TRBV9
ASGGAGGLQYFD
>TRBV9
ASSVRGSPAF
>TRBV5-4
ASSFTSGDQETQY
>TRBV2
ASRDRGSYEQY
>TRBV7-7
ASSVGSGRQY
>TRBV11-1
ASSLGVRGYNSPLH
>TRBV10-3
AMRTGSNTEAF
>TRBV5-6
ASSLGADTQY
>TRBV2
ASSDGGQVTEAF
>TRBV5-1
ASSDAGRTEAF
>TRBV15
ATSTVQGNQPQH
>TRBV7-4
ASSVDVTSSTAGF
>TRBV7-9
ASSFQRSGGSEEETQY
>TRBV7-9
ASSFQSSGGDDQY
>TRBV2
ASRGGEGARDEKLF
>TRBV6-4
ASSETDSTDTQY
>TRBV7-2
ASSSGGTDGQYEQF
>TRBV7-9
ASSRAGTQPQH
>TRBV25-1
ASQSRGGADTQY
>TRBV6-1
ASTRAGGGDKQF
>TRBV5-6
ATSHSRWQETQY
>TRBV7-9
ASSLDPAGNEQ
>TRBV19
ASSGTGVTYGYT
>TRBV20-1
SARVVSANSPLH
>TRBV9
ASSGGGQGVTQN
>TRBV9
ASSGGSDTQYFDT
>TRBV7-2
ASSFGGDEQFFR
>TRBV4-3
ASSQELASGTDTQY
>TRBV9
ASSTADRALNEN
>TRBV6-1
ASSGGQGAHQPQH
>TRBV5-1
ASSLEVGRNEQY
>TRBV7-8
ASSLGGGPDTHYT
>TRBV15
ATSRDRQGGLYKQF
>TRBV2
ASSGTSLQETQY